The TCR beta chain under discussion was sequenced for a study of cytomegalovirus exposure and HLA in healthy donors. As regards this clone: The antigen is unknown.

Vbeta (60) and Jbeta (13) primers were used in the PCR. Clones were read by immunoSEQ multiplex PCR, and TCRdb kept only the in-frame ones, dropping some. The table has some 120,000 clones, less than 80% seen once. With V trimmed by 2 bases and J by 9 bases, 10 bases remained unmatched. Per the germline V gene, CDR1 is MNHNS and CDR2 is SASEGT. The CDR3 contains 15 residues. The study, taken as a whole, reports: TCR beta chains numbering roughly 150 were designated cytomegalovirus-associated. Evidence from a later analysis indicated that most CMV-associated TCR beta chains looked HLA-restricted. Most TCR sequences were uncommon, yet certain public TCRs appeared in many donors. Presence/absence analysis assumed near-uniform sequencing depth across donors.

The receptor was derived from a woman aged 25 to 39 in good health and CMV-seronegative. Sequenced material: PBMCs. The V gene is TRBV6-1, the J gene TRBJ2-1, with 7 bases identical to TRBD1. The CDR3 DNA reads TGTGCCAGCAGTGAAAATCGGAAGGGGGCGAGTGAGCAGTTCTTC. As protein: CASSENRKGASEQFF.